Following are 5 T cell receptor beta chains from one sample sequenced in a study of blood T cell repertoires in COVID-19. Generated by immunoSEQ multiplex PCR, the TCRdb table keeps only in-frame clones and is missing some. The sample carries around 310,000 clones, 88% recorded once. Sample: PBMCs or T cells enriched from blood (not recorded which). Receptor source: a man younger than 45 who had recovered from COVID-19.

This rearrangement joins TRBV24-1 to TRBJ1-4; D is possibly TRBD1 (6 bases). Germline CDR1 is KGHDR and CDR2 is SFDVKD. The V and J ends lost 6 bases and 8 bases respectively, with 9 bases between them. The CDR3 contains 12 residues. The CDR3 here is CATSNTGEKLFF. In DNA form, the CDR3 reads TGTGCCACCAGTAATACAGGGGAAAAACTGTTTTTT.

This chain uses TRBV7-3 with TRBJ2-7, with 8 bases aligning to TRBD1. Trimming cost V 2 bases and J 7 bases; bases outside gene matches: 4. The CDR3 spans 13 residues. Germline CDR1 is SGHTA and CDR2 is FQGTGA. In nucleotides, the CDR3 is TGTGCCAGCAGCTTATGGACAGGGCGGGAGCAGTACTTC. Residues: CASSLWTGREQYF.

The chain couples TRBV5-1 to TRBJ2-7, with D hard to call. The CDR3 runs 14 residues. V lost 0 bases and J 3 bases, leaving 10 bases between the germline ends. Germline CDR1 and CDR2: SGHRS and YFSETQ. CDR3 bases: TGCGCCAGCAGCTTGGGATCCGCGAACTACGAGCAGTACTTC. Amino acids: CASSLGSANYEQYF.

This chain links TRBV6-1 with TRBJ2-7, with a tentative D call TRBD1 (6 bases). The CDR3 covers 15 residues. CDR1 is MNHNS and CDR2 is SASEGT in the germline V gene. V was pared by 1 base and J by 3 bases, with 13 bases between. CDR3 protein: CASSEVGRGDYEQYF. Written as DNA, the CDR3 is TGTGCCAGCAGTGAAGTGGGCAGGGGTGACTACGAGCAGTACTTC.

The chain couples TRBV7-2 to TRBJ2-7; TRBD2 matches 7 bases. Germline V gene data show CDR1 as SGHTA and CDR2 as FQGNSA. With V trimmed by 1 base and J by 0 bases, 6 bases remained unmatched. CDR3 size: 16 residues. Here the CDR3 reads CASSLGGAGSSYEQYF. The CDR3 DNA reads TGTGCCAGCAGCTTAGGGGGAGCGGGGAGCTCCTACGAGCAGTACTTC.